These 28 T cell receptor beta chains share one sample of origin, sequenced in a study of regulatory T cells in long-lasting Graves disease. Time point reported: newly diagnosed GD, antithyroid drugs for less than 3 months. The TCR library was made from RNA extracted from PBMCs. Both iRepertoire HTBI primers and Arm-PCR of CDR3 regions were used to build the TCR beta libraries. TCRdb re-called the multiplex PCR reads through MiXCR, storing one row per CDR3 protein. The table shows some 250,000 distinct CDR3 sequences, with under 20% occurring only once. The same specimen was also included in a second study, on T cells in Graves' hyperthyroidism and ophthalmopathy.

The sequences come from peripheral blood mononuclear cells (PBMCs), collected at new diagnosis, from a patient treated with antithyroid drugs. The origin of the receptors is a woman in her 30s with Graves disease.

This chain joins TRBV3-1 and TRBJ2-1, with D tentatively TRBD1 (6 bases). The CDR3 totals 16 residues. V was pared by 1 base and J by 0 bases, with 10 bases between. Germline V gives CDR1 LGHDT, CDR2 YNNKEL (reference sequence). In DNA, the CDR3 is TGTGCCAGCAGCCAAGTAGGGGGAAGCTCCTACAATGAGCAGTTCTTC. Protein product: CASSQVGGSSYNEQFF.

There are many counts of this clonotype. V gene TRBV6-1 combines with J gene TRBJ2-2; no clear D gene. Trimming took off 5 bases at V and 4 bases at J, with 11 bases between the two ends. From germline, CDR1 is MNHNS and CDR2 SASEGT. The CDR3 length is 14 residues. The CDR3 loop is CASSPDGTTGELFF. For the CDR3, the DNA is TGTGCCAGCAGTCCAGACGGTACCACCGGGGAGCTGTTTTTT.

As concerns this clonotype: Given a far larger clone just one base away, this is likely a sequencing read error. This chain joins TRBV12-3 or TRBV12-4 and TRBJ2-3; 12 bases are shared with TRBD2. The closer fit of TRBJ2-5 to the DNA end suggests the J call may be wrong. CDR3 length: 20 residues. The CDR3 DNA is TGTGCCAGCAGTTTGTCGGTCGGGGCTAGCGGGGGGGCCCTCCAGCGGACCCAGTACTTC. Its translation is CASSLSVGASGGALQRTQYF.

The table lists this clonotype with many counts. The V and J genes are TRBV5-5 and TRBJ1-2, with TRBD1 identical over 7 bases. V was clipped by 6 bases and J by 7 bases; unmatched bases: 6. This CDR3 region has 12 residues. Germline V gives CDR1 SGHKS, CDR2 YYEKEE (reference sequence). The CDR3 DNA is TGTGCCAGCACTCTGACAGGGTCTGGCTACACCTTC. This translates into CASTLTGSGYTF.

This clonotype was seen only a few times. The chain carries TRBV9 and TRBJ2-2, with 8 nucleotides matching TRBD2. The germline V gene has CDR1 SGDLS and CDR2 YYNGEE. The CDR3 runs to 15 residues. V was pared by 4 bases and J by 4 bases, with 6 bases of the junction left unmatched. The CDR3 bases are TGTGCCAGCAGCTTCAGCGGGGGAGGCACCGGGGAGCTGTTTTTT. Encoded protein: CASSFSGGGTGELFF.

This rearrangement joins TRBV30 to TRBJ1-1; D unclear. The V end was cut by 2 bases, the J end by 10 bases, with 11 bases between. This CDR3 contains 11 residues. Germline CDR1 reads GTSNPN; CDR2 reads SVGIG (reference sequence). This chain's CDR3 is CAWSLTAAAFF. The CDR3 bases are TGTGCCTGGAGTCTCACGGCGGCAGCTTTCTTT.

The sample holds many counts of this clonotype. The chain couples TRBV10-2 to TRBJ1-1; a possible D gene is TRBD1 (5 bases). Trimming cost V 6 bases and J 2 bases, with 22 bases left between them. This CDR3 has 17 residues. Per germline, CDR1 WSHSY and CDR2 SAAADI. CDR3 coding DNA: TGCGCCAGCAGAGAACGAATGTCCACAGGTTCCAACACTGAAGCTTTCTTT. Translated, it gives CASRERMSTGSNTEAFF.

This clonotype showed up just a few times. The chain carries TRBV4-1 and TRBJ1-2, with D possibly TRBD1 on 5 matching bases. In germline, CDR1 is MGHRA, CDR2 YSYEKL. V shed 7 bases and J shed 7 bases, with 19 bases lying between them. This CDR3 spans 14 amino acids. The CDR3 bases are TGCGCCAGCAATAGCGGCATTGGGGCCCTTGGCTACACCTTC. It codes for CASNSGIGALGYTF.

This clonotype has ten or more counts. The chain joins TRBV27 to TRBJ2-3; D may be TRBD1 (6 bases). The CDR3 runs 16 residues. Germline lookup yields CDR1 MNHEY and CDR2 SMNVEV (reference sequence). V dropped 2 bases and J dropped 8 bases, with 20 bases sitting between them. This CDR3 is CASSLLYRDTALTQYF. The CDR3 DNA sequence: TGTGCCAGCAGTTTACTCTACCGGGACACTGCGCTTACGCAGTATTTT.

This clonotype was recorded once. The chain is built from TRBV20-1 and TRBJ2-5, with 9 nucleotides matching TRBD2. Trimming removed 6 bases from V and 5 bases from J; junction bases left unmatched: 7. The CDR3 length is 13 residues. CDR1 DFQATT and CDR2 SNEGSKA come from the germline V gene (reference sequence). CDR3 amino acids: CSAPPRGGETQYF. In nucleotides, the CDR3 is TGCAGTGCCCCGCCGCGGGGGGGGGAGACCCAGTACTTC.

Ten or more counts support this clonotype. This sequence joins TRBV6-2 or TRBV6-3 and TRBJ2-3; D remains unclear. V shed 1 base and J shed 1 base, with 9 bases lying between them. This CDR3 spans 15 amino acids. Per germline, CDR1 MNHEY and CDR2 SVGEGT. The CDR3 nucleotides read TGTGCCAGCAGTTACTGGCACCCCGGCACAGATACGCAGTATTTT. The encoded protein is CASSYWHPGTDTQYF.

This clonotype was found many times. V usage is TRBV28 and J usage is TRBJ1-2; 10 bases align to TRBD1. Germline CDR1 is MDHEN and CDR2 is SYDVKM. This CDR3 is built from 15 residues. V trimming: 6 bases; J trimming: 4 bases; junction bases outside the gene matches: 8. CDR3 nucleotide sequence: TGTGCCAGCAGCCCGGGACAGGGGCTCGTCTATGGCTACACCTTC. Translation: CASSPGQGLVYGYTF.

This clonotype was seen ten or more times. The chain links TRBV19 to TRBJ1-2, with D possibly TRBD1 on 5 matching bases. The CDR3 loop spans 15 amino acids. Germline assignment: CDR1 LNHDA and CDR2 SQIVND (reference sequence). Trimming left V 3 bases short and J 0 bases short, with 11 bases between. Here the CDR3 reads CASSIKGTTNYGYTF. Written as DNA, the CDR3 is TGTGCCAGTAGTATCAAAGGGACGACTAACTATGGCTACACCTTC.

This clonotype was detected only a few times. This rearrangement joins TRBV4-1 to TRBJ1-5; the match to TRBD1 covers 8 bases. Germline CDR1 and CDR2: MGHRA and YSYEKL. After removal of 1 base from V and 4 bases from J, the junction contained 18 bases not matched to a gene. The CDR3 totals 20 residues. CDR3 loop: CASSQVNSAGGARGNQPQHF. The CDR3 region has the DNA TGCGCCAGCAGCCAAGTTAATTCGGCAGGGGGCGCGAGGGGTAATCAGCCCCAGCATTTT.

There are many counts of this clonotype. The chain joins TRBV19 to TRBJ2-2, with 9 bases fitting TRBD1. CDR1 is LNHDA, CDR2 SQIVND, per germline (reference sequence). Germline trimming cut 7 bases from V and 1 base from J; bases unmatched to any gene: 7. This CDR3 comprises 16 residues. In DNA form, the CDR3 reads TGTGCCAGTATCCCGACAGGGGGAAGGAACACCGGGGAGCTGTTTTTT. This sequence encodes CASIPTGGRNTGELFF.

As concerns this clonotype: The junction does not match germline at one end; this may be a read error. V and J are TRBV28 and TRBJ1-4; TRBD1 matches 9 bases. The germline gives CDR1 MDHEN, CDR2 SYDVKM. CDR3 size: 14 residues. CDR3 amino acids: CASTIGTGHERLFF. The DNA of the CDR3 is TGTGCCAGCACTATTGGGACAGGGCATGAAAGACTGTTTTTT.

This clonotype appeared many times. V is TRBV10-2 and J is TRBJ1-1; no clear D. Trimming took off 9 bases at V and 3 bases at J, with 14 bases between the two ends. CDR3 length: 13 amino acids. In germline, CDR1 is WSHSY, CDR2 SAAADI. The CDR3 coding sequence is TGCGCCAGATATATTCGAAGTGACACTGAAGCTTTCTTT. It yields the protein CARYIRSDTEAFF.

In this sample, this clonotype turned up many times. CDR3 sequence: CSARLHERSYGYTF. The CDR3, as DNA: TGCAGTGCTAGACTTCATGAAAGATCCTATGGCTACACCTTC. The chain uses TRBV20-1 and TRBJ1-2; D unresolved. V was cut by 2 bases and J by 4 bases, with 14 bases left in between. This CDR3 comprises 14 residues. CDR1 and CDR2 from the germline V gene are DFQATT and SNEGSKA (reference sequence).

In this sample, this clonotype turned up many times. J is TRBJ1-1 and V is TRBV5-5, with a weak D call TRBD1 (6 bases). Trimming left V 5 bases short and J 6 bases short, with 17 bases between. Germline CDR1 is SGHKS and CDR2 is YYEKEE (reference sequence). This CDR3 has 14 residues. DNA for the CDR3: TGTGCCAGCAGTAGAAACAGGGCGAGTTCTGAAGCTTTCTTT. It specifies CASSRNRASSEAFF.

This clonotype was found many times. This chain connects TRBV2 to TRBJ2-2; D may be TRBD2 (5 bases). The CDR3 totals 14 residues. V was pared by 4 bases and J by 6 bases, with 12 bases between. Germline V gene sequence: CDR1 SNHLY, CDR2 FYNNEI. The DNA of the CDR3 is TGTGCCAGCAGTGCGTCGGGGTTGGCCGGGGAGCTGTTTTTT. This translates into CASSASGLAGELFF.

This clonotype was recorded many times. In DNA, the CDR3 is TGTGCCAGCAGTGATGGGACAGGGAGGAACTACGAGCAGTACTTC. The encoded protein is CASSDGTGRNYEQYF. The J gene is TRBJ2-7, the V gene TRBV6-2 or TRBV6-3, with 9 nucleotides matching TRBD1. Losses at the gene ends were 5 bases for V and 3 bases for J; bases not matched to a gene: 8. This CDR3 is 15 amino acids long. Germline lookup yields CDR1 MNHEY and CDR2 SVGEGT.

This clonotype came up many times. The V gene is TRBV11-2, the J gene TRBJ1-1; 7 bases fit TRBD1. CDR3 length equals 15 residues. After removal of 6 bases from V and 5 bases from J, the junction contained 12 bases not matched to a gene. Per the germline V gene, CDR1 is SGHAT and CDR2 is FQNNGV. The CDR3 bases are TGTGCCAGCAGGATGACAGCTTCAGGGGGGACTGAAGCTTTCTTT. Its translation: CASRMTASGGTEAFF.

The chain couples TRBV12-3 or TRBV12-4 to TRBJ1-6; the match to TRBD1 covers 10 bases. This CDR3 has 14 amino acids. Unmatched junction bases numbered 3, after V lost 5 bases and J lost 8 bases. The CDR3 bases are TGTGCCAGCAGTCGAGGGACAGGGGATTCACCCCTCCACTTT. This codes for CASSRGTGDSPLHF.

This clonotype showed up many times. V usage is TRBV15 and J usage is TRBJ2-7; D is unresolved. This CDR3 spans 15 amino acids. Looked up from germline, CDR1 is LNHNV and CDR2 is YYDKDF (reference sequence). Deletions cut 3 bases from V and 0 bases from J, with 12 bases between. CDR3 sequence reads: CATSRHKGNSYEQYF. CDR3 nucleotide sequence: TGTGCCACCAGCAGGCATAAGGGAAACTCCTACGAGCAGTACTTC.

This clonotype was recorded many times. The chain joins TRBV12-5 to TRBJ2-3; TRBD2 aligns across 12 bases. There are 17 residues in the CDR3. Germline assignment: CDR1 LGHNT and CDR2 FRNRAP. The V and J ends lost 3 bases and 6 bases, in that order; junction bases with no gene match: 10. Here the CDR3 reads CASGFESTSGSQDTQYF. CDR3 in DNA: TGTGCTAGTGGTTTCGAATCGACTAGCGGGAGCCAGGATACGCAGTATTTT.

In this sample, this clonotype turned up once. The chain employs TRBV25-1 and TRBJ2-7; TRBD2 might be the D (6 bases). Germline V gives CDR1 MGHDK, CDR2 SYGVNS. The CDR3 sequence is 12 residues long. With 10 bases removed from V and 2 bases from J, the gap between germline ends came to 12 bases. The CDR3 nucleotides are TGTGCCACAAACACGGGGGCCTACGAGCAGTACTTC. It is translated as CATNTGAYEQYF.

The sample holds many counts of this clonotype. The V and J genes are TRBV12-3 or TRBV12-4 and TRBJ1-4; D ambiguous. Trimming removed 10 bases from V and 0 bases from J, with 21 bases in between. This CDR3 region has 17 residues. CDR3 region: CAIVEGVAQSTNEKLFF. CDR3 DNA: TGTGCCATAGTGGAGGGTGTAGCCCAGTCAACTAATGAAAAACTGTTTTTT.

This clonotype was observed at least ten times. The V call is TRBV6-1, the J call TRBJ1-2; D may be TRBD1 (6 bases). This CDR3 spans 16 amino acids. Germline loops: CDR1 MNHNS, CDR2 SASEGT. V was clipped by 5 bases and J by 0 bases, with 16 bases between them. The CDR3 region is CASSLQQGITNYGYTF. Here the CDR3 DNA reads TGTGCCAGCAGTCTCCAACAGGGAATTACTAACTATGGCTACACCTTC.